These T cell receptor beta chains were read from a single sample in a study of Ad26.COV2.S vaccination and SARS-CoV-2 variants. Sequencing was performed with immunoSEQ multiplex PCR; in TCRdb, only in-frame clones are kept and a portion is missing. The sample lists around 420,000 clones; 85% to 90% were seen once. The input for sequencing was peripheral blood, taken in a trial of Ad26.COV2.S vaccine versus placebo. The receptor set was obtained from a person aged 18-65 years who received the Ad26.COV2.S COVID-19 vaccine or a placebo. CDR3s include the opening cysteine and the closing phenylalanine or tryptophan. Rows may omit the clone size; those that give it use once, few, many or a size class.

clone_size j_call v_call cdr3_aa
few TRBJ2-5 TRBV6-1 CASSEGRRAGLLMSQYF
once TRBJ2-1 TRBV19 CASSMGQIEQFF
. TRBJ2-2 TRBV7-3 CASSLGGGHTGELFF
. TRBJ1-1 TRBV7-9 CASSLAGTGGKGTEAFF
. TRBJ2-3 TRBV7-9 CASSSNRDRLTDTQYF
. TRBJ2-1 TRBV11-2 CASSLSLYGGDNEQFF
. TRBJ2-2 TRBV4-3 CASSQDIAGGNTGELFF
once TRBJ1-1 TRBV4-3 CASSQYGTGSEAFF
. TRBJ1-1 TRBV19 CASSIPGKGTEAFF
. TRBJ2-7 TRBV7-9 CASSTVSHEQYF
. TRBJ2-7 TRBV7-9 CASSLITSLQGQYF
. TRBJ1-5 TRBV6-2/TRBV6-3 CASSKATGDGQPQHF
once TRBJ2-2 TRBV19 CASNTVPTGELFF
. TRBJ2-7 TRBV4-1 CASSQDVGGWPYEQYF
. TRBJ2-7 TRBV6-1 CASSELGPTSYEQYF
. TRBJ1-1 TRBV15 CATSGTVGFPGSGAFF
. TRBJ1-5 TRBV19 CASRPTGVNQPQHF
. TRBJ1-1 TRBV3-1/TRBV3-2 CASSLNRGLSEAFF
. TRBJ2-7 TRBV18 CASSAERKGARSYEQYF
. TRBJ2-7 TRBV28 CASSSSGTGGISTREQYF
. TRBJ2-2 TRBV5-1 CASSYVPGELFF
. TRBJ2-7 TRBV5-6 CASSPGGSSGAYEQYF
. TRBJ2-3 TRBV12-5 CASGLGRVTDTQYF
. TRBJ2-1 TRBV9 CASSVVGGGNEQFF
. TRBJ2-3 TRBV5-1 CASSRGTTTRTDTQYF
. TRBJ2-7 TRBV7-8 CASSLVGYEQYF
once TRBJ2-2 TRBV7-2 CASSLAGGANTGELFF
many TRBJ1-3 TRBV6-2/TRBV6-3 CASSVLTGFPGNTIYF
once TRBJ2-7 TRBV12-3/TRBV12-4 CASSRAGTLPYF
. TRBJ1-5 TRBV19 CASSAYPNSLQPQHF
. TRBJ1-2 TRBV28 CASSSTDSLGYTF
. TRBJ2-1 TRBV7-9 CASSSTGEQFF
. TRBJ2-3 TRBV10-1 CASSEASGGRDTQYF
. TRBJ2-7 TRBV18 CASSLRLPYEGQYF
few TRBJ1-1 TRBV19 CASRQNRGTEAFF
few TRBJ2-3 TRBV6-4 CASSDSTSGPDTQYF
. TRBJ1-3 TRBV3-1/TRBV3-2 CASSWTTALSGNTIYF
. TRBJ2-7 TRBV3-1/TRBV3-2 CASSQDSYEQYF
. TRBJ2-7 TRBV18 CASSPGQLSYEQYF
. TRBJ1-5 TRBV27 CASATGNQPQHF
. TRBJ1-3 TRBV29-1 CSVEVENTIYF
few TRBJ1-1 TRBV14 CASSQELGGTEAFF
. TRBJ2-3 TRBV2 CASSDGGADTDTQYF
. TRBJ1-2 TRBV28 CASIGRVAGYTF
. TRBJ2-6 TRBV14 CASSATGANVLTF
. TRBJ2-7 TRBV11-3 CASSLTSGHSYEQYF
. TRBJ2-1 TRBV10-3 CAISEGSNNEQFF
. TRBJ1-1 TRBV15 CATYPARTIQPAFF
. TRBJ2-2 TRBV15 CATSRDRTGELFF
few TRBJ2-2 TRBV27 CASSRRGLAGELFF
. TRBJ2-1 TRBV3-1/TRBV3-2 CASTGTSSYNEQFF
. TRBJ2-1 TRBV5-4 CASSRRDRPHNEQFF
. TRBJ2-2 TRBV3-1/TRBV3-2 CASSQIPSGGTGELFF
. TRBJ2-3 TRBV15 CATNAGTSGGDTQYF
. TRBJ2-1 TRBV27 CASSHQTGVRNEQFF